Presented here are 12 T cell receptor beta chains from one specimen sequenced in a study of OX40 agonist ivuxolimab in advanced cancers. The method was immunoSEQ multiplex PCR; TCRdb's version includes in-frame clones alone and lacks a portion of them. The sample lists under 80,000 clones; over 80% were seen once. Sequenced material: CD4+ or CD8+ T cells sorted from blood, taken in a trial of the OX40 agonist ivuxolimab. The source is an adult with an advanced solid tumor such as melanoma, head and neck, liver or kidney cancer.

In this sample, this clone turned up once. The V gene is TRBV7-2, the J gene TRBJ2-5; D assignment may be TRBD1 or TRBD2 (7 bases each). The germline gives CDR1 SGHTA, CDR2 FQGNSA. The CDR3 has 16 amino acids. The V end lost 5 bases, the J end lost 5 bases, and 21 bases lay between the germline ends. The CDR3 spells CASSPQPRGGQETQYF. CDR3 nucleotides: TGTGCCAGCAGCCCACAACCCAGGGGGGGCCAGGAGACCCAGTACTTC.

The chain couples TRBV28 to TRBJ2-1; possible D gene TRBD1, 7 bases. There are 11 residues in the CDR3. Germline V CDR1 and CDR2: MDHEN, SYDVKM. CDR3 protein: CPGGTYNEQFF. The CDR3 DNA sequence: TGTCCAGGGGGGACCTACAATGAGCAGTTCTTC.

V and J are TRBV5-1 and TRBJ1-4; no firm D call. The length of the CDR3 is 16 residues. V lost 4 bases, J lost 0 bases, and 13 bases lay in between. Looked up from germline, CDR1 is SGHRS and CDR2 is YFSETQ. CDR3 bases: TGCGCCAGCAGCAGACACTCAATTACAACTAATGAAAAACTGTTTTTT. As protein: CASSRHSITTNEKLFF. The complete variable domain, with remaining parts taken from reference TRBV5-1 and TRBJ1-4, reads KAGVTQTPRYLIKTRGQQVTLSCSPISGHRSVSWYQQTPGQGLQFLFEYFSETQRNKGNFPGRFSGRQFSNSRSEMNVSTLELGDSALYLCASSRHSITTNEKLFFGSGTQLSVL.

This rearrangement joins TRBV7-2 to TRBJ2-7; D may correspond to TRBD1 or TRBD2 (5 bases each). The germline gives CDR1 SGHTA, CDR2 FQGNSA. V was pared by 3 bases and J by 7 bases, with 25 bases between. The CDR3 loop spans 17 amino acids. The CDR3 bases are TGTGCCAGCAGCTTTGGGGCGGGTGCCGGGCTCTTGGGGGAGCAGTACTTC. Translation: CASSFGAGAGLLGEQYF.

V and J are TRBV30 and TRBJ1-5; D is uncertain. CDR3 size: 13 residues. Trimming shortened V by 0 bases and J by 4 bases, and 7 bases separated the two germline ends. Germline CDR1 GTSNPN, CDR2 SVGIG (reference sequence). The CDR3 spells CAWSVSKNQPQHF. The CDR3 nucleotides read TGTGCCTGGAGTGTTAGTAAAAATCAGCCCCAGCATTTT.

The V call is TRBV5-8, the J call TRBJ2-5, with TRBD1 identical over 7 bases. CDR1 and CDR2 from the germline V gene are SGHTS and YDEGEE. J gave up 4 bases and V 5 bases, and 11 bases lay outside the gene matches. This CDR3 has 15 residues. CDR3 in amino acids: CASRPDRVGPETQYF. The CDR3 nucleotides read TGTGCCAGCAGACCTGACAGGGTAGGACCAGAGACCCAGTACTTC.

The chain has TRBV5-1 and TRBJ2-1; 9 bases are shared with TRBD1. Germline V gene data show CDR1 as SGHRS and CDR2 as YFSETQ. This CDR3 is built from 15 residues. The ends lost 4 bases at V and 2 bases at J; junction bases unmatched: 4. The CDR3 protein is CASSKGTGTYNEQFF. CDR3 coding DNA: TGCGCCAGCAGCAAAGGGACAGGGACCTACAATGAGCAGTTCTTC.

The V call is TRBV10-1, the J call TRBJ1-1; D remains ambiguous. The CDR3 loop spans 16 amino acids. From germline, CDR1 is WNHNN and CDR2 SYGVQD (reference sequence). Trimming shortened V by 5 bases and J by 3 bases, and 19 bases separated the two germline ends. CDR3 bases: TGCGCCAGCAGTCGATGTCGGGTCCGGCGGTACACTGAAGCTTTCTTT. Amino acids: CASSRCRVRRYTEAFF.

This clone was observed a single time. The chain joins TRBV30 to TRBJ2-4; 9 positions match TRBD2. Germline values: CDR1 GTSNPN, CDR2 SVGIG (reference sequence). The CDR3 totals 15 residues. J was trimmed by 4 bases and V by 2 bases; bases with no gene match: 6. This CDR3 reads CAWSSASGMKNIQYF. In nucleotides, the CDR3 is TGTGCCTGGAGTTCGGCTAGCGGGATGAAAAACATTCAGTACTTC.

The chain recombines TRBV10-3 with TRBJ1-1; D perhaps matches TRBD1 (6 bases). V gave up 3 bases and J gave up 5 bases, with 13 bases separating them. The CDR3 runs 14 residues. Per germline, CDR1 ENHRY and CDR2 SYGVKD. The CDR3 nucleotides read TGTGCCATCAGTGATCGGGGGGCGAAAACTGAAGCTTTCTTT. It specifies CAISDRGAKTEAFF.

The chain uses TRBV5-4 and TRBJ1-1, with D maybe TRBD1 (6 bases). Germline CDR1 SGHNT, CDR2 YYREEE (reference sequence). The CDR3 contains 13 residues. Trimming stripped 1 base from V and 6 bases from J, with 10 bases between. The DNA of the CDR3 is TGTGCCAGCAGCTTGTACAGGGCCGCTGAAGCTTTCTTT. Its protein is CASSLYRAAEAFF.

Only one count was recorded for this clone. The CDR3 spells CATRGTGGYYEKLFF. The CDR3 nucleotides read TGTGCCACCAGGGGGACAGGGGGTTATTATGAAAAACTGTTTTTT. V is TRBV15 and J is TRBJ1-4; 11 positions agree with TRBD1. CDR1 and CDR2 from the germline V gene are LNHNV and YYDKDF (reference sequence). The CDR3 has 15 residues. V gave up 6 bases and J gave up 6 bases; unmatched junction bases: 6.